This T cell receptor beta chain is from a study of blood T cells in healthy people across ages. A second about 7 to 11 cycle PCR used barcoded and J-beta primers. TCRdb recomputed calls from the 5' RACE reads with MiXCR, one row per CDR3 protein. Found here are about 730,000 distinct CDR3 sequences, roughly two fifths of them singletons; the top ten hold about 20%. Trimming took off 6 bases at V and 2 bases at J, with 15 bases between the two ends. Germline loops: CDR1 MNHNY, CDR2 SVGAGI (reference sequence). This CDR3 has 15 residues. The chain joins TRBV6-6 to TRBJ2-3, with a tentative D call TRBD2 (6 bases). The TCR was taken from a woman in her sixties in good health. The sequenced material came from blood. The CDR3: CASSPGRQTTDTQYF. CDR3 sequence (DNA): TGTGCCAGCAGCCCCGGGAGACAGACCACAGATACGCAGTATTTT.